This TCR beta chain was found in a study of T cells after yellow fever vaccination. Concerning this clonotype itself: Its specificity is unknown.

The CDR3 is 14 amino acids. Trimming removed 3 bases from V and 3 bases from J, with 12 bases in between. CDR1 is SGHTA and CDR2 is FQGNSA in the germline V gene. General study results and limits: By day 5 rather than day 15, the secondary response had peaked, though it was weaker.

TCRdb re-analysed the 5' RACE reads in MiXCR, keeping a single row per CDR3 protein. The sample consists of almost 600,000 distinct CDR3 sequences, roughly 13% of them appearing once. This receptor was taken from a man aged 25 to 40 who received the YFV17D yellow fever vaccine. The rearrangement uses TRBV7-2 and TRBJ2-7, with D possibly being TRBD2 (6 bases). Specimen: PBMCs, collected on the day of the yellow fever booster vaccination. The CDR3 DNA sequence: TGTGCCAGCAGCTTTGGGGGGAGTATCTACGAGCAGTACTTC. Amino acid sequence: CASSFGGSIYEQYF.